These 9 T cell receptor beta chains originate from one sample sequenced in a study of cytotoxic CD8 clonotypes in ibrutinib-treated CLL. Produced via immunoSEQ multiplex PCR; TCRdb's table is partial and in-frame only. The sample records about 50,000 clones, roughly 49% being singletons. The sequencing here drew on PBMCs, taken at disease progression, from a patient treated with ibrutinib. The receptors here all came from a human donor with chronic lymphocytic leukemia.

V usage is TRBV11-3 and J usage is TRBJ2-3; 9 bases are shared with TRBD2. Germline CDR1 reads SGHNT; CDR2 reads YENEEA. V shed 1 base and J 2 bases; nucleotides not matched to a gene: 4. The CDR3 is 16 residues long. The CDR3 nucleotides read TGTGCCAGCAGCTTAGGACTAGCGGAAATCACAGATACGCAGTATTTT. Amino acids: CASSLGLAEITDTQYF.

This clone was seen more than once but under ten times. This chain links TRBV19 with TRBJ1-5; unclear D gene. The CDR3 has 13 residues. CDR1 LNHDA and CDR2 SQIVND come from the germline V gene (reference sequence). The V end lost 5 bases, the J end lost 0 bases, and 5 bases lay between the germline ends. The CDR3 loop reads CASSPISNQPQHF. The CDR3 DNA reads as TGTGCCAGTAGTCCGATTAGCAATCAGCCCCAGCATTTT.

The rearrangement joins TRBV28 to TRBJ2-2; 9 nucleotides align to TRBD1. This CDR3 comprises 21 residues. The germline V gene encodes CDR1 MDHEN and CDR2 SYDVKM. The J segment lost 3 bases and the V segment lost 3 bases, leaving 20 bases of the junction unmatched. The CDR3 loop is CASSLSLRKRTRTGDTGELFF. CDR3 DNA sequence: TGTGCCAGCAGTTTGAGTTTACGCAAACGGACGAGGACAGGGGACACCGGGGAGCTGTTTTTT.

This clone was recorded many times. The CDR3 spells CASSPRGEKLFF. The CDR3, as DNA: TGTGCCAGCAGCCCCCGGGGGGAAAAACTGTTTTTT. The chain combines TRBV2 with TRBJ1-4; D is possibly TRBD1 (5 bases). The V gene's germline CDR1 is SNHLY and CDR2 FYNNEI. With 6 bases removed from V and 8 bases from J, the gap between germline ends came to 10 bases. The CDR3 length is 12 residues.

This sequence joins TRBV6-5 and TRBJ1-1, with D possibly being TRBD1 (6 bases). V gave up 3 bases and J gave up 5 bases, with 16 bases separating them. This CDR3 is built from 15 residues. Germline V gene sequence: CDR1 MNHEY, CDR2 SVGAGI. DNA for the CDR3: TGTGCCAGCAGTTATTCTACAGGGCGGGGAACTGAAGCTTTCTTT. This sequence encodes CASSYSTGRGTEAFF.

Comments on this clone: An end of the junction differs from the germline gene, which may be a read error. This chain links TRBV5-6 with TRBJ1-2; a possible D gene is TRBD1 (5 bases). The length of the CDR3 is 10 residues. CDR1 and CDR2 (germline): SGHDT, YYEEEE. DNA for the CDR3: TGTGCCAGCAGCTTACCCCGGGACCTCTTC. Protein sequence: CASSLPRDLF.

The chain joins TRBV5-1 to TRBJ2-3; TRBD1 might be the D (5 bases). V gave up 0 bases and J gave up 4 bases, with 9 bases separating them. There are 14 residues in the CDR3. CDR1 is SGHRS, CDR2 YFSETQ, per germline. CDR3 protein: CASSLAGLADTQYF. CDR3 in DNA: TGCGCCAGCAGCTTGGCAGGGTTAGCAGATACGCAGTATTTT.

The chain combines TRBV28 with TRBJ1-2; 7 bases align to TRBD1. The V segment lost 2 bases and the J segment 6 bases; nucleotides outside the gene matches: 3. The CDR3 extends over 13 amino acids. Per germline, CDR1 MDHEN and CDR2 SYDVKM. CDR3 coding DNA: TGTGCCAGCAGTTTAGGGACAGCGGATGGCTACACCTTC. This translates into CASSLGTADGYTF.

The DNA for the CDR3 is TGCGCCAGCAGGACCGGGACGACGGATTCACCCCTCCACTTT. This codes for CASRTGTTDSPLHF. The genes are TRBV5-1 and TRBJ1-6; a weak D match, TRBD1 (5 bases). The CDR3 length is 14 residues. Germline V CDR1 and CDR2: SGHRS, YFSETQ. The germline V and J ends were trimmed by 5 bases and 8 bases, with 14 bases remaining between them.